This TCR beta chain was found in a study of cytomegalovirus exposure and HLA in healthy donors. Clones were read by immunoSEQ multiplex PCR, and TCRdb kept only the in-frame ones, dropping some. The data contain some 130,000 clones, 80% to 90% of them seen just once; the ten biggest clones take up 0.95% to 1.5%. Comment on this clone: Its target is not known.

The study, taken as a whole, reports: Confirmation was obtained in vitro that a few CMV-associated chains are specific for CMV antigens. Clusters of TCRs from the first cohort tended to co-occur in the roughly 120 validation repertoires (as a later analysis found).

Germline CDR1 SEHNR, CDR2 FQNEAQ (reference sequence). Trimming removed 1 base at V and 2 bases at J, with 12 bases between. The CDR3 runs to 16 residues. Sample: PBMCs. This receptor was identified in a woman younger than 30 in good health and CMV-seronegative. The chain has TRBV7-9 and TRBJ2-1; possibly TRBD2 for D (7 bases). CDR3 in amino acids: CASSLGAGAAYNEQFF. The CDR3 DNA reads TGTGCCAGCAGCTTAGGGGCGGGGGCGGCCTACAATGAGCAGTTCTTC.